These 3 T cell receptor beta chains were all obtained from the same sample, sequenced in a study of T cell responses to AZD1222 COVID-19 vaccine. Sequencing was performed with immunoSEQ multiplex PCR; in TCRdb, only in-frame clones are kept and a portion is missing. The table has 150,000 to 200,000 clones, about 88% seen once. The sequences come from peripheral blood, collected on day 0 of AZD1222 vaccination. These receptors all stem from an adult in good health.

This clone occurred once. The CDR3 nucleotides are TGTGCCAGCAGCTTAATACAGGGGACCTACAATGAGCAGTTCTTC. It specifies CASSLIQGTYNEQFF. The chain is built from TRBV7-3 and TRBJ2-1, with 7 bases that match TRBD1. Losses at the gene ends were 1 base for V and 2 bases for J; bases not matched to a gene: 2. Germline V gene lookup returns CDR1 SGHTA and CDR2 FQGTGA. This CDR3 is built from 15 residues.

The gene calls are TRBV7-2 and TRBJ1-1, with 7 bases that match TRBD1. The CDR3 contains 15 residues. The germline gives CDR1 SGHTA, CDR2 FQGNSA. Trimming cost V 5 bases and J 1 base; bases outside gene matches: 7. The CDR3 region has the DNA TGTGCCAGCAGCCCAACAGGGGTCCAGAACACTGAAGCTTTCTTT. Protein: CASSPTGVQNTEAFF. The entire variable domain, with the rest obtained from reference TRBV7-2 and TRBJ1-1, is as follows: GAGVSQSPSNKVTEKGKDVELRCDPISGHTALYWYRQSLGQGLEFLIYFQGNSAPDKSGLPSDRFSAERTGGSVSTLTIQRTQQEDSAVYLCASSPTGVQNTEAFFGQGTRLTVV.

The V and J genes are TRBV19 and TRBJ2-7; 7 nucleotides line up with TRBD1. The CDR3 covers 14 residues. V was clipped by 10 bases and J by 0 bases; unmatched bases: 9. Looked up from germline, CDR1 is LNHDA and CDR2 is SQIVND (reference sequence). Here the CDR3 reads CATKPRGSSYEQYF. The CDR3 nucleotides are TGTGCCACCAAACCCAGGGGGAGCTCCTACGAGCAGTACTTC.